This record concerns one TCR beta chain sequence. Its specificity is not known. Culturing for 10 to 11 days preceded CD4+ T cell isolation. Half the medium was swapped for IL-2 medium on days 3 and 7. The data originate from a study of vaccination effects on CD4 cells after COVID-19. Here immunoSEQ multiplex PCR was the method, and the copy in TCRdb shows in-frame clones only, minus some. The sample has tens of thousands of clones; approximately 72% are singletons. Losses at the gene ends were 11 bases for V and 7 bases for J; bases not matched to a gene: 10. The V gene's germline CDR1 is SNHLY and CDR2 FYNNEI. This CDR3 comprises 12 residues.

This clonotype originated in a human donor who had a prior SARS-CoV-2 infection. The chain couples TRBV2 to TRBJ1-2; 7 bases are a match to TRBD1. The specimen was CD4+ T cells from PBMCs cultured without peptide, collected before COVID-19 vaccination. This CDR3 reads CAGNQGEGGYTF. The CDR3 coding sequence is TGTGCCGGGAACCAGGGGGAGGGTGGCTACACCTTC.